The 30 T cell receptor beta chains below were found in one sample sequenced in a study of neurological immune-mediated disorders. Time point noted: longitudinal time-point 2. TCRdb recomputed calls from the 5' RACE reads with MiXCR, one row per CDR3 protein. The sample contains approximately 80,000 distinct CDR3 sequences, almost 6% of which appear only once. Specimen: PBMCs. The source of these receptors is a woman aged 60-75 years with multiple sclerosis.

This clonotype was counted at least ten times. This chain connects TRBV29-1 to TRBJ2-1; D may correspond to TRBD1 or TRBD2 (5 bases each). Trimming cost V 7 bases and J 2 bases, with 9 bases left between them. The length of the CDR3 is 12 residues. Per germline, CDR1 SQVTM and CDR2 ANQGSEA. The CDR3: CSAGTAYNEQFF. In DNA form, the CDR3 reads TGCAGCGCCGGGACCGCCTACAATGAGCAGTTCTTC.

Many counts were recorded for this clonotype. V usage is TRBV7-9 and J usage is TRBJ2-7; 8 positions match TRBD2. The V gene end was trimmed by 1 base and the J gene end by 5 bases; junction bases not matched to a gene: 4. Germline V lookup: CDR1 SEHNR, CDR2 FQNEAQ (reference sequence). The CDR3 runs 14 residues. The CDR3 sequence: CASSLELAVHEQYF. CDR3 coding DNA: TGTGCCAGCAGCTTAGAACTAGCGGTCCACGAGCAGTACTTC.

At least ten counts were recorded for this clonotype. The CDR3 DNA reads TGCAGTGCTAGAGTTCAGCTAGACTATGGCTACACCTTC. Encoded protein: CSARVQLDYGYTF. This rearrangement joins TRBV20-1 to TRBJ1-2; no firm D call. V was trimmed by 1 base and J by 3 bases, leaving 9 bases between them. The CDR3 covers 13 residues. Germline CDR1 reads DFQATT; CDR2 reads SNEGSKA (reference sequence).

This clonotype has at least ten counts. The V and J genes are TRBV29-1 and TRBJ2-7; 9 bases are shared with TRBD1. The trim removed 8 bases at V and 5 bases at J, leaving 7 bases unmatched. Germline CDR1 SQVTM, CDR2 ANQGSEA. The CDR3 contains 12 residues. The CDR3 here is CSTWDRVDEQYF. CDR3 nucleotides: TGCAGCACATGGGACAGGGTCGACGAGCAGTACTTC.

This clonotype showed up just a few times. V gene TRBV6-6 combines with J gene TRBJ2-1; D may be TRBD1 (7 bases). V dropped 5 bases and J dropped 0 bases, with 14 bases sitting between them. The germline V gene encodes CDR1 MNHNY and CDR2 SVGAGI (reference sequence). This CDR3 has 16 residues. The CDR3 DNA reads TGTGCCAGCAGTACCCGACAGGGAGGCTCCTACAATGAGCAGTTCTTC. This codes for CASSTRQGGSYNEQFF.

The V and J genes are TRBV5-1 and TRBJ2-3; D may be TRBD2 (5 bases). V was pared by 7 bases and J by 0 bases, with 12 bases between. This CDR3 is built from 14 residues. Per the germline V gene, CDR1 is SGHRS and CDR2 is YFSETQ. The CDR3 is CASGSGPSTDTQYF. The CDR3 coding sequence is TGCGCCAGCGGGAGTGGGCCAAGCACAGATACGCAGTATTTT. The full variable domain, its missing parts supplied by reference TRBV5-1 and TRBJ2-3, is KAGVTQTPRYLIKTRGQQVTLSCSPISGHRSVSWYQQTPGQGLQFLFEYFSETQRNKGNFPGRFSGRQFSNSRSEMNVSTLELGDSALYLCASGSGPSTDTQYFGPGTRLTVL.

Many counts were recorded for this clonotype. V usage is TRBV5-1 and J usage is TRBJ2-3; the D gene is possibly TRBD1 (5 bases). This CDR3 is built from 15 residues. V was clipped by 1 base and J by 0 bases, with 9 bases between them. Germline V gene lookup returns CDR1 SGHRS and CDR2 YFSETQ. CDR3 bases: TGCGCCAGCAGCTTGCAGTCAGGGAGCACAGATACGCAGTATTTT. Residues: CASSLQSGSTDTQYF. The entire variable domain, with the rest obtained from reference TRBV5-1 and TRBJ2-3, is as follows: KAGVTQTPRYLIKTRGQQVTLSCSPISGHRSVSWYQQTPGQGLQFLFEYFSETQRNKGNFPGRFSGRQFSNSRSEMNVSTLELGDSALYLCASSLQSGSTDTQYFGPGTRLTVL.

This clonotype was seen at least ten times. The chain recombines TRBV20-1 with TRBJ2-7; perhaps TRBD2 as D (6 bases). This CDR3 is 16 amino acids long. The V end was cut by 0 bases, the J end by 5 bases, with 20 bases between. CDR1 DFQATT and CDR2 SNEGSKA come from the germline V gene (reference sequence). CDR3 sequence: CSARDGSPRLDDEQYF. The CDR3 DNA follows: TGCAGTGCTAGAGACGGGTCCCCTCGACTAGACGACGAGCAGTACTTC.

This clonotype showed up many times. The V and J genes are TRBV20-1 and TRBJ2-2, with D perhaps matching TRBD2 (6 bases). The CDR3 loop spans 16 amino acids. Germline V gene lookup returns CDR1 DFQATT and CDR2 SNEGSKA (reference sequence). Trimming shortened V by 3 bases and J by 1 base, and 15 bases separated the two germline ends. CDR3 coding DNA: TGCAGTGCTAGTTCGGGACTTTCCCGGAACACCGGGGAGCTGTTTTTT. Translation gives CSASSGLSRNTGELFF.

The table lists this clonotype with many counts. The chain employs TRBV2 and TRBJ1-1; a weak D match, TRBD1 (5 bases). V lost 4 bases and J 3 bases, leaving 9 bases between the germline ends. CDR1 is SNHLY, CDR2 FYNNEI, per germline. The CDR3 consists of 13 residues. CDR3 region: CASSGWGDTEAFF. The CDR3 coding sequence is TGTGCCAGCAGTGGGTGGGGGGACACTGAAGCTTTCTTT.

This clonotype was found many times. V usage is TRBV20-1 and J usage is TRBJ1-2, with D perhaps TRBD1 (6 bases). The germline V gene has CDR1 DFQATT and CDR2 SNEGSKA (reference sequence). The germline V and J ends were trimmed by 3 bases and 2 bases, with 10 bases remaining between them. The CDR3 consists of 13 residues. CDR3 protein: CSASLGTNYGYTF. In DNA form, the CDR3 reads TGCAGTGCTAGCCTCGGGACAAACTATGGCTACACCTTC.

In its sample, this clonotype was seen many times. V usage is TRBV6-1 and J usage is TRBJ2-6, with D perhaps TRBD1 (6 bases). The germline gives CDR1 MNHNS, CDR2 SASEGT. Between the trimmed V and J ends, which lost 3 bases and 1 base, there was a span of 13 bases. This CDR3 region has 17 residues. The CDR3 is CASSDDRLQSGANVLTF. Here the CDR3 DNA reads TGTGCCAGCAGTGATGACAGGTTACAATCTGGGGCCAACGTCCTGACTTTC.

The genes are TRBV5-1 and TRBJ1-4, with 7 positions matching TRBD1. V was clipped by 0 bases and J by 2 bases; unmatched bases: 1. CDR1 is SGHRS and CDR2 is YFSETQ in the germline V gene. This CDR3 has 15 amino acids. The CDR3 DNA sequence: TGCGCCAGCAGCTTGGCGACAGGGACTAATGAAAAACTGTTTTTT. Translation gives CASSLATGTNEKLFF.

This clonotype was observed at least ten times. This rearrangement joins TRBV7-8 to TRBJ2-1, with D uncertain. Per germline, CDR1 SGHVS and CDR2 FQNEAQ. V was clipped by 1 base and J by 5 bases, with 24 bases between them. The CDR3 totals 19 residues. CDR3 residues: CASSLVVVVSDPSHNEQFF. The CDR3 nucleotides are TGTGCCAGCAGCTTAGTTGTGGTGGTGAGCGATCCATCCCACAATGAGCAGTTCTTC.

This clonotype was seen ten or more times. V usage is TRBV12-3 or TRBV12-4 and J usage is TRBJ2-2; no firm D call. This CDR3 has 14 residues. V dropped 6 bases and J dropped 1 base, with 9 bases sitting between them. The CDR3 is CASSVTVNTGELFF. DNA for the CDR3: TGTGCCAGCAGCGTGACGGTGAACACCGGGGAGCTGTTTTTT.

There are a few counts of this clonotype. The DNA for the CDR3 is TGTGCCTGGAGTGTAACGGACGGCAAAAACATTCAGTACTTC. This sequence encodes CAWSVTDGKNIQYF. This rearrangement joins TRBV30 to TRBJ2-4; no definite D call. Germline CDR1 is GTSNPN and CDR2 is SVGIG (reference sequence). The CDR3 is 14 amino acids. The V end lost 0 bases, the J end lost 3 bases, and 9 bases lay between the germline ends.

Comment on this clonotype: The junction departs from the called germline gene at one end, perhaps through a read error. The chain uses TRBV7-7 and TRBJ1-5; D is perhaps TRBD1 (6 bases). CDR3 length: 13 amino acids. Germline CDR1 reads SSHAT; CDR2 reads FNYEAQ (reference sequence). For the CDR3, the DNA is TGTGCTAGCAGCTCGGACAGAAATCAGTCCCAGCATTTT. Protein product: CASSSDRNQSQHF.

The sample holds many counts of this clonotype. The rearrangement joins TRBV5-6 to TRBJ1-4; D may be TRBD1 (5 bases). The CDR3 spans 13 residues. Germline CDR1 SGHDT, CDR2 YYEEEE. Trimming took 3 bases from V and 7 from J, leaving 10 bases between them. CDR3: CASSSGLSEKLFF. The DNA for the CDR3 is TGTGCCAGCAGCTCGGGACTTAGTGAAAAACTGTTTTTT.

This clonotype was seen many times. J is TRBJ2-3 and V is TRBV5-6, with 10 bases matching TRBD1. This CDR3 is built from 17 residues. J lost 3 bases, V lost 0 bases, and 7 bases had no gene match. Per the germline V gene, CDR1 is SGHDT and CDR2 is YYEEEE. This chain's CDR3 is CASSLGQGATGTDTQYF. The CDR3 bases are TGTGCCAGCAGCTTGGGACAGGGGGCTACGGGGACAGATACGCAGTATTTT.

This chain joins TRBV4-1 and TRBJ1-6, with a weak D call TRBD1 (5 bases). Trimming shortened V by 4 bases and J by 5 bases, and 15 bases separated the two germline ends. The CDR3 contains 16 residues. Germline CDR1 MGHRA, CDR2 YSYEKL. CDR3 in amino acids: CASSRTTGDNNSPLHF. CDR3 nucleotide sequence: TGCGCCAGCAGCCGAACCACAGGAGACAATAATTCACCCCTCCACTTT.

There are many counts of this clonotype. V is TRBV5-1 and J is TRBJ2-2, with unresolved D. Germline values: CDR1 SGHRS, CDR2 YFSETQ. CDR3 size: 15 residues. V lost 1 base to trimming and J lost 2 bases, with 9 bases between them. The CDR3 loop is CASSLQQTNTGELFF. CDR3 sequence (DNA): TGCGCCAGCAGCTTGCAACAGACAAACACCGGGGAGCTGTTTTTT.

This clonotype was counted many times. The chain links TRBV7-6 to TRBJ2-1; perhaps TRBD2 as D (5 bases). Trimming took off 3 bases at V and 8 bases at J, with 8 bases between the two ends. Germline V lookup: CDR1 SGHVS, CDR2 FNYEAQ. The CDR3 contains 12 residues. Written as DNA, the CDR3 is TGTGCCAGCAGCTTCACCGGGGATGAGCAGTTCTTC. It yields the protein CASSFTGDEQFF.

The table lists this clonotype with many counts. The rearrangement uses TRBV24-1 and TRBJ2-3; 7 bases fit TRBD1. Germline CDR1 reads KGHDR; CDR2 reads SFDVKD. Trimming took 6 bases from V and 2 from J; bases not matched to a gene: 7. The CDR3 runs to 15 residues. DNA for the CDR3: TGTGCCACCAGTTCCCGGGACAGATACACAGATACGCAGTATTTT. Translating gives CATSSRDRYTDTQYF.

This clonotype was recorded many times. The rearrangement uses TRBV20-1 and TRBJ1-1; D is uncertain. Germline assignment: CDR1 DFQATT and CDR2 SNEGSKA (reference sequence). V lost 1 base to trimming and J lost 1 base, with 10 bases between them. The CDR3 contains 14 residues. The CDR3 DNA reads TGCAGTGCTAGAGGTTCGGGTTCGAACACTGAAGCTTTCTTT. It specifies CSARGSGSNTEAFF.

This clonotype was counted at least ten times. The V gene is TRBV10-3, the J gene TRBJ2-7, with TRBD2 as a possible D gene (6 bases). This CDR3 has 15 amino acids. Germline V gene sequence: CDR1 ENHRY, CDR2 SYGVKD. The V and J ends lost 2 bases and 6 bases respectively, with 17 bases between them. DNA of the CDR3: TGTGCCATCAGTGAGGTGGAGGGCGTCCCCCGCGAGCAGTACTTC. This codes for CAISEVEGVPREQYF.

This clonotype appeared many times. The chain joins TRBV7-2 to TRBJ1-1; D gene ambiguous. The CDR3 has 11 amino acids. Germline lookup yields CDR1 SGHTA and CDR2 FQGNSA. The ends were cut back, 5 bases at V and 5 bases at J, with 6 bases in the middle. DNA of the CDR3: TGTGCCAGCAGCGCTTTTACTGAAGCTTTCTTT. This sequence encodes CASSAFTEAFF.

Sample share makes this clonotype medium-sized. V and J are TRBV5-1 and TRBJ1-1; weak D call: TRBD1 (6 bases). The length of the CDR3 is 15 residues. CDR1 SGHRS and CDR2 YFSETQ come from the germline V gene. The V gene lost 3 bases and the J gene lost 0 bases, with 12 bases spanning the gap. The CDR3 loop reads CASSSRQELNTEAFF. The CDR3 DNA follows: TGCGCCAGCAGCTCACGACAGGAACTGAACACTGAAGCTTTCTTT.

The sample holds many counts of this clonotype. The chain carries TRBV9 and TRBJ2-2; D not certain. In germline, CDR1 is SGDLS, CDR2 YYNGEE. V was cut by 3 bases and J by 4 bases, with 13 bases left in between. This CDR3 contains 15 residues. Here the CDR3 DNA reads TGTGCCAGCAGCGCCCAGATCCGATCCACCGGGGAGCTGTTTTTT. This sequence encodes CASSAQIRSTGELFF. Supplemented by reference TRBV9 and TRBJ2-2, the full variable domain reads DSGVTQTPKHLITATGQRVTLRCSPRSGDLSVYWYQQSLDQGLQFLIQYYNGEERAKGNILERFSAQQFPDLHSELNLSSLELGDSALYFCASSAQIRSTGELFFGEGSRLTVL.

This clonotype showed up many times. J is TRBJ2-5 and V is TRBV5-4, with a tentative D call TRBD1 (6 bases). Trimming left V 0 bases short and J 0 bases short, with 9 bases between. Looked up from germline, CDR1 is SGHNT and CDR2 is YYREEE (reference sequence). The CDR3 consists of 15 residues. The CDR3 coding sequence is TGTGCCAGCAGCTTGGCAGGGGAGTACCAAGAGACCCAGTACTTC. It codes for CASSLAGEYQETQYF.

The chain uses TRBV18 and TRBJ1-1; TRBD1 matches 8 bases. V shed 5 bases, J shed 8 bases, and the junction held 7 bases outside the gene matches. This CDR3 is built from 13 residues. Germline assignment: CDR1 KGHSH and CDR2 LQKENI. As DNA, the CDR3 is TGTGCCAGCTCATCACAGGGGGAGCGGGAAGCTTTCTTT. It specifies CASSSQGEREAFF.